The next 14 T cell receptor beta chains were all read from a single sample in a study of blood T cell repertoires in COVID-19 (TCRdb year 2020). Preparation of the library involved the immunoSEQ multiplex PCR assay. Not all clones reach the TCRdb copy of this immuneACCESS table, which keeps in-frame sequences only. Checked studies attribute under half of the gap to unresolved V genes and leave the rest unexplained. This sample comprises approximately 470,000 clones, 70% to 90% of them detected only once. The ten most abundant clones make up approximately 2.9% of the sample. The specimen sequenced was peripheral blood. The receptors shown here come from a human donor in a cohort sampled during active COVID-19.

The chain joins TRBV24-1 to TRBJ2-2, with a weak D call TRBD1 (6 bases). The CDR3 contains 13 residues. Germline-derived CDR1 and CDR2 are KGHDR and SFDVKD. Deletions cut 9 bases from V and 4 bases from J, with 11 bases between. CDR3 DNA sequence: TGTGCCACCCAGGGGACATTCACCGGGGAGCTGTTTTTT. As protein: CATQGTFTGELFF.

The V call is TRBV9, the J call TRBJ1-2; D possibly corresponds to TRBD1 (6 bases). The V gene lost 6 bases and the J gene lost 2 bases, with 14 bases spanning the gap. CDR3 length: 14 residues. CDR1 is SGDLS, CDR2 YYNGEE, per germline. The CDR3 region has the DNA TGTGCCAGCACCGCGGTGGGGGCGAACTATGGCTACACCTTC. It encodes CASTAVGANYGYTF.

A note on this clone: In the same sample, other DNA sequences code for this CDR3. The chain links TRBV7-3 to TRBJ2-5; 7 bases align to TRBD1. The CDR3 consists of 15 residues. Germline assignment: CDR1 SGHTA and CDR2 FQGTGA. V gave up 0 bases and J gave up 5 bases; unmatched junction bases: 6. CDR3: CASSLTGQRGETQYF. The CDR3 region has the DNA TGTGCCAGCAGCTTAACGGGACAGAGGGGGGAGACCCAGTACTTC.

The CDR3 nucleotides read TGTGCCAGTATGGGACAGGTAGGATCCTACAATGAGCAGTTCTTC. Its translation: CASMGQVGSYNEQFF. The rearrangement links TRBV19 to TRBJ2-1; TRBD1 matches at 8 bases. The germline V gene encodes CDR1 LNHDA and CDR2 SQIVND (reference sequence). V trimming: 7 bases; J trimming: 1 base; junction bases outside the gene matches: 6. The CDR3 spans 15 residues.

V is TRBV19 and J is TRBJ1-1; 9 bases are a match to TRBD1. J gave up 3 bases and V 3 bases, and 2 bases lay outside the gene matches. This CDR3 is 14 amino acids long. Germline V gene data show CDR1 as LNHDA and CDR2 as SQIVND (reference sequence). CDR3 DNA sequence: TGTGCCAGTAGTATCCGACAGGGGGACACTGAAGCTTTCTTT. The encoded protein is CASSIRQGDTEAFF.

The chain joins TRBV3-1 (or the pseudogene TRBV3-2) to TRBJ2-1, with TRBD2 as a possible D gene (5 bases). The V gene's germline CDR1 is LGHDT and CDR2 YNNKEL (reference sequence). V lost 0 bases and J lost 3, with 9 bases in between. The CDR3 is made up of 15 amino acids. CDR3 sequence (DNA): TGTGCCAGCAGCCAAGAACTAGTCAGCTACAATGAGCAGTTCTTC. Residues: CASSQELVSYNEQFF.

This rearrangement joins TRBV5-1 to TRBJ1-2; 8 bases map to TRBD1. J was trimmed by 4 bases and V by 2 bases; bases with no gene match: 10. This CDR3 is 16 amino acids long. Germline loops: CDR1 SGHRS, CDR2 YFSETQ. CDR3 sequence reads: CASSFGPTGAGYGYTF. The DNA for the CDR3 is TGCGCCAGCAGCTTTGGTCCGACAGGGGCTGGCTATGGCTACACCTTC.

The rearrangement links TRBV4-3 to TRBJ2-7; 11 bases align to TRBD2. Germline V gene data show CDR1 as LGHNA and CDR2 as YSLEER. The CDR3 loop spans 15 amino acids. Trimming at V came to 4 bases and at J to 3 bases, leaving 5 bases not matched to a gene. The DNA of the CDR3 is TGCGCCAGCAGCCCTGGGACTAGCGGAATCTACGAGCAGTACTTC. Protein: CASSPGTSGIYEQYF.

V usage is TRBV2 and J usage is TRBJ2-5, with 8 bases lining up with TRBD1. Germline V lookup: CDR1 SNHLY, CDR2 FYNNEI. CDR3 length: 15 residues. Unmatched junction bases numbered 5, after V lost 5 bases and J lost 0 bases. CDR3 nucleotide sequence: TGTGCCAGCAGTCGACAGGGGATGTACCAAGAGACCCAGTACTTC. Its protein is CASSRQGMYQETQYF.

This clone was observed a handful of times. This chain uses TRBV19 with TRBJ1-1; weak D call: TRBD1 (6 bases). The germline gives CDR1 LNHDA, CDR2 SQIVND (reference sequence). The CDR3 is made up of 19 amino acids. The V end was cut by 7 bases, the J end by 1 base, with 28 bases between. CDR3 nucleotides: TGTGCCAGTAAATTTGGTATCTATGGGGGCCCCTTCGGGAACACTGAAGCTTTCTTT. This gives the protein CASKFGIYGGPFGNTEAFF.

The chain links TRBV7-3 to TRBJ1-1, with D tentatively TRBD1 (5 bases). CDR1 and CDR2 from the germline V gene are SGHTA and FQGTGA. V dropped 1 base and J dropped 7 bases, with 22 bases sitting between them. The CDR3 has 17 amino acids. The CDR3 bases are TGTGCCAGCAGCTTAAGGGCAGAGAACCTTCGGAGGGGTGAAGCTTTCTTT. As protein: CASSLRAENLRRGEAFF.

The rearrangement links TRBV27 to TRBJ2-1; D not certain. Germline V gene data show CDR1 as MNHEY and CDR2 as SMNVEV (reference sequence). V lost 8 bases, J lost 10 bases, and 12 bases lay in between. This CDR3 has 11 amino acids. The CDR3 DNA follows: TGTGCCAGCGGCCGCCGGGTCGAGCAGTTCTTC. Its translation is CASGRRVEQFF.

V and J are TRBV14 and TRBJ1-1; TRBD1 agrees at 7 bases. V lost 0 bases, J lost 7 bases, and 2 bases stayed unmatched. CDR1 is SGHDN and CDR2 is FVKESK in the germline V gene. The CDR3 runs 13 residues. In DNA form, the CDR3 reads TGTGCCAGCAGCCAAGACGGGACAGTTGAAGCTTTCTTT. Amino acids: CASSQDGTVEAFF.

The J gene is TRBJ2-7, the V gene TRBV6-6, with TRBD1 identical over 9 bases. CDR3 length: 13 residues. Trimming removed 4 bases from V and 4 bases from J; junction bases left unmatched: 2. Germline CDR1 reads MNHNY; CDR2 reads SVGAGI (reference sequence). CDR3 nucleotides: TGTGCCAGCAGTTCAGACAGGGGGTACGAGCAGTACTTC. It yields the protein CASSSDRGYEQYF.